This T cell receptor beta chain was recovered during a study of cytomegalovirus exposure and HLA in healthy donors. A note on this clone: Its matching antigen is unknown.

13 Jbeta primers and 60 Vbeta primers were used for the PCR. Profiling relied on immunoSEQ multiplex PCR, and the TCRdb table lists in-frame clones only, not all of them. The sample includes fewer than 150,000 clones. Broader study findings: In a later analysis, compared with equally common non-associated chains, HLA-associated beta chains were more expanded. Altogether, some 160 TCR beta chains were recorded as cytomegalovirus-associated.

Sequencing was performed on PBMCs. This clonotype was obtained from a woman aged 60-75 years in good health and CMV-seronegative.

CDR3 DNA sequence: TGTGCCAGCAAGCCGGGGGGCCATTACAATGAGCAGTTCTTC. This gives the protein CASKPGGHYNEQFF. The chain uses TRBV28 and TRBJ2-1; a possible D gene is TRBD2 (7 bases). This CDR3 region has 14 residues. Germline loops: CDR1 MDHEN, CDR2 SYDVKM. Trimming removed 7 bases from V and 4 bases from J, with 14 bases in between.